These T cell receptor beta chains were read from a single sample in a study of PD-L1 blockade in urothelial cancer. The protocol was immunoSEQ multiplex PCR, while the TCRdb copy is restricted to in-frame clones and leaves out a portion. The sample shows about 86,000 clones, more than 75% of them seen only once. This specimen was PBMCs, taken around atezolizumab (anti-PD-L1) treatment. These receptors all stem from a man aged 55 to 70 with urothelial cancer. Both conserved end residues are part of each CDR3. The order of the fields is J gene, V gene, D gene, clone size, CDR3 DNA, CDR3 protein. D genes are given only for firm matches. Size is stated for part of the rows, as once, few or many counts, or as a class when the clone is expanded.

TRBJ1-2 | TRBV4-1 | - | few | TGCGCCAGCAGCCGCGACAGGTATTATGGCTACACCTTC | CASSRDRYYGYTF
TRBJ2-7 | TRBV10-1 | - | - | TGCGCCAGCAGTGAGAACAGGGCTTACGAGCAGTACTTC | CASSENRAYEQYF
TRBJ1-3 | TRBV27 | - | - | TGTGCCAGAAGAAAAAACCCCAGGGGTGGAAACACCATATATTTT | CARRKNPRGGNTIYF
TRBJ2-5 | TRBV6-5 | - | - | TGTGCCAGCAGTGCAACTCGGGAGACCCAGTACTTC | CASSATRETQYF
TRBJ2-7 | TRBV13 | TRBD2 | - | TGTGCCAGCAGCTTCGGCAGCCGGGGGGGGTTATACTACGAGCAGTACTTC | CASSFGSRGGLYYEQYF
TRBJ2-7 | TRBV10-2 | TRBD2 | - | TGCGCCACCACTGTATCTAGCGGGAGCGGGGCTGGAGAGCAGTACTTC | CATTVSSGSGAGEQYF
TRBJ2-3 | TRBV29-1 | - | once | TGCAGCGTCTCCCCAAGAGAGCGGGTCGTTTCTGATACGCAGTATTTT | CSVSPRERVVSDTQYF
TRBJ2-3 | TRBV4-3 | TRBD2 | - | TGCGCCAGCAGCCAAGTCCTGGCGGGAGGGCCGGGAGATACGCAGTATTTT | CASSQVLAGGPGDTQYF
TRBJ2-7 | TRBV11-3 | TRBD1 | - | TGTGCCAGCAGCTTAGACCGGGACAGGGGTCCCTACGAGCAGTACTTC | CASSLDRDRGPYEQYF
TRBJ2-5 | TRBV5-1 | TRBD1 | - | TGCGCCAGCAGCCCCTGGGACAGGGGTGAAGAGACCCAGTACTTC | CASSPWDRGEETQYF
TRBJ2-2 | TRBV27 | TRBD2 | - | TGTGCCAGCAGTTTAACCCCTCCGGGGGGGCATGGCGGGGAGCTGTTTTTT | CASSLTPPGGHGGELFF
TRBJ2-7 | TRBV18 | - | - | TGTGCCAGCTCGCTCAGGGGCCTTAGGGACGACCTTCGGGAGCAGTACTTC | CASSLRGLRDDLREQYF
TRBJ1-1 | TRBV5-1 | TRBD1 | - | TGCGCCAGCAGCTTGACAGGGGAGCTCACTGAAGCTTTCTTT | CASSLTGELTEAFF
TRBJ1-5 | TRBV28 | - | - | TGTGCCAGCCGACAGGTTAGCAATCAGCCCCAGCATTTT | CASRQVSNQPQHF
TRBJ1-1 | TRBV5-1 | TRBD1 | - | TGCGCCAGCAGCGCCGGGACAGTTTCTGGGGGGACTGAAGCTTTCTTT | CASSAGTVSGGTEAFF
TRBJ2-7 | TRBV9 | TRBD2 | once | TGTGCCAGCAGCGCCACGGCGGGAGGACCCTACGAGCAGTACTTC | CASSATAGGPYEQYF
TRBJ2-3 | TRBV2 | TRBD1 | - | TGTGCCAGCAGTGCGAGGACAGGGGGTTCATATACGCAGTATTTT | CASSARTGGSYTQYF
TRBJ2-5 | TRBV15 | - | - | TGTGCCACCAGCAGATCGACAGGCGGGCGAGAGACCCAGTACTTC | CATSRSTGGRETQYF
TRBJ2-7 | TRBV5-1 | - | - | TGCGCCAGCAGCTTGGAGCCGGGGGTGTTGTACGAGCAGTACTTC | CASSLEPGVLYEQYF
TRBJ2-1 | TRBV5-1 | TRBD2 | - | TGCGCCAGCAGCTTGGGAGTGAGCGGGATGGGGGGCAATGAGCAGTTCTTC | CASSLGVSGMGGNEQFF
TRBJ1-2 | TRBV18 | - | - | TGTGCCAGCTCCCCGGGTAGTACCTATGGCTACACCTTC | CASSPGSTYGYTF
TRBJ1-4 | TRBV30 | TRBD1 | - | TGTGCCTGGAGTGTAGAGGGGGCGATGTTTGAAAAACTGTTTTTT | CAWSVEGAMFEKLFF
TRBJ2-2 | TRBV14 | - | - | TGTGCCAGCAGCCAAAGCAGGTACACCGGGGAGCTGTTTTTT | CASSQSRYTGELFF
TRBJ1-4 | TRBV7-2 | TRBD1 | - | TGTGCCAGCAGCGTATACAGGGGAACTAATGAAAAACTGTTTTTT | CASSVYRGTNEKLFF
TRBJ2-7 | TRBV28 | TRBD2 | - | TGTGCGACTCTGGGGGAGGGAAACGAGCAGTACTTC | CATLGEGNEQYF
TRBJ2-2 | TRBV2 | TRBD1 | - | TGTGCCAGCAAAATGTACAGGGGAAGAGCCGGGGAGCTGTTTTTT | CASKMYRGRAGELFF
TRBJ2-5 | TRBV18 | - | - | TGTGCCAGCTCACCATCGGGCCAAGAGACCCAGTACTTC | CASSPSGQETQYF
TRBJ2-5 | TRBV7-7 | TRBD1 | - | TGTGCTAGCAGCCCGGGACAGGCGAGAGAAACCCAGTACTTC | CASSPGQARETQYF
TRBJ2-2 | TRBV5-1 | - | - | TGCGCCAGCAGCTACGGGACTGGGACCGGGGAGCTGTTTTTT | CASSYGTGTGELFF
TRBJ2-7 | TRBV9 | TRBD2 | - | TGTGCCAGCAGCGCCCGTGATGGACTAGCGGGAGTGTACGAGCAGTACTTC | CASSARDGLAGVYEQYF
TRBJ1-5 | TRBV2 | - | - | TGTGCCAGCAGTGCACAGGGCAAGAATCAGCCCCAGCATTTT | CASSAQGKNQPQHF
TRBJ2-7 | TRBV5-4 | TRBD2 | - | TGTGCCAGCAGCCCCAGCGGCAGCGGGGGTGTTTACGAGCAGTACTTC | CASSPSGSGGVYEQYF
TRBJ1-1 | TRBV5-1 | TRBD1 | once | TGCGCCAGCAGCCCTCGAGACAGGGGAACTGAAGCTTTCTTT | CASSPRDRGTEAFF
TRBJ2-5 | TRBV7-9 | TRBD1 | - | TGTGCCAGCAGCCTTTACACCTCTCCTGGGGGACAGGGACTGAGGGCCCAGTACTTC | CASSLYTSPGGQGLRAQYF
TRBJ1-4 | TRBV23-1 | - | - | TGCGCCAGCAGTCGTAACAGGGAGGGTGGGGATGAAAAACTGTTTTTT | CASSRNREGGDEKLFF
TRBJ2-2 | TRBV7-3 | - | - | TGTGCCAGCAGCTTACGGACAGGGAGGGACACCGGGGAGCTGTTTTTT | CASSLRTGRDTGELFF
TRBJ2-3 | TRBV7-2 | TRBD2 | - | TGTGCCAGCAGATATAGACTAGCGGGGGGTTTCGATACGCAGTATTTT | CASRYRLAGGFDTQYF
TRBJ1-2 | TRBV18 | - | - | TGTGCCAGCTCACCAGGCAGGGACTATGGCTACACCTTC | CASSPGRDYGYTF
TRBJ2-7 | TRBV2 | - | - | TGTGCCCCCAGGGGGGGACAGGAGAACACCTACGAGCAGTACTTC | CAPRGGQENTYEQYF
TRBJ1-5 | TRBV19 | - | - | TGTGCCAGTAGTCTGTGGGGCCACGTTAGCAATCAGCCCCAGCATTTT | CASSLWGHVSNQPQHF
TRBJ2-7 | TRBV9 | - | - | TGTGCCAGCGGACAAACCTACGAGCAGTACTTC | CASGQTYEQYF
TRBJ2-5 | TRBV19 | TRBD2 | - | TGTGCCAGTAGTATGGGACTAGCGTACCAAGAGACCCAGTACTTC | CASSMGLAYQETQYF
TRBJ1-4 | TRBV5-1 | - | - | TGCGCCAGCAGCTTGGCGCAGGGAAGTGGAGTAAGTGAAAAACTGTTTTTT | CASSLAQGSGVSEKLFF
TRBJ2-7 | TRBV14 | TRBD2 | - | TGTGCCAGCAGCCAAGGGACTAGTCGGGCCGAGCAGTACTTC | CASSQGTSRAEQYF
TRBJ1-4 | TRBV7-9 | - | - | TGTGCCAGCAGCTTAGGACAGAGAAATGAAAAACTGTTTTTT | CASSLGQRNEKLFF
TRBJ2-1 | TRBV5-4 | - | - | TGTGCCAGCAGCTCGGGCGGGTGGCGCCCCTACAATGAGCAGTTCTTC | CASSSGGWRPYNEQFF
TRBJ2-7 | TRBV19 | - | - | TGTGCCAGTAGTGTGGCCGAACAGGGCGAGCAGTACTTC | CASSVAEQGEQYF
TRBJ1-4 | TRBV30 | - | - | TGTGCCTGGAGTGGGACAGCAACTAATGAAAAACTGTTTTTT | CAWSGTATNEKLFF
TRBJ2-2 | TRBV18 | TRBD2 | - | TGTGCCAGCTCCACAACTAGCGGGAGGGCCCGACCCGGGGAGCTGTTTTTT | CASSTTSGRARPGELFF
TRBJ1-1 | TRBV10-3 | TRBD1 | - | TGTGCCATCAGAGGACAGGGGGCCAACACTGAAGCTTTCTTT | CAIRGQGANTEAFF
TRBJ1-2 | TRBV7-9 | - | - | TGTGCCAGCACCCAACAGGACGACTATGGCTACACCTTC | CASTQQDDYGYTF
TRBJ1-2 | TRBV28 | - | - | TGTGCCAGCAGTTTAGGTCTGGGGTCCGGGGGTAAATCGGATGGCTACACCTTC | CASSLGLGSGGKSDGYTF